This T cell receptor (beta chain) was recorded in a study of post-analysis software for immune sequencing data (dated by TCRdb to about 2015). For context, the study as a whole: The recorded disease courses included relapsing-remitting, secondary progressive and progressive-relapsing multiple sclerosis, and some patients had no subtype annotation. The patient repertoires were set against 10 to 11 previously published healthy control repertoires from donors whose ages ranged from roughly 6 to 26 years. A subset of samples was prepared in parallel using single-end sample barcoding, then pooled and co-amplified after Illumina adapter ligation.

Per the germline V gene (reference sequence), DFQATT is the CDR1 and SNEGSKA is the CDR2. The CDR3, cysteine through phenylalanine, is 15 amino acids long. The kept DNA is CDR3 alone, 45 bases in frame from the first base. At the junction V is shortened by 5 bases and J by 0 bases, with 13 bases in between. Broad study findings and their caveats: A few TRBV segments, including TRBV5-6, TRBV5-1 and TRBV20-1, were significantly more frequent in patients than controls. Strong co-clustering of samples prepared in the same batch was shown by direct clustering with F measure, prompting a batch-effect correction. The control group was slightly older than the multiple sclerosis patient group. Significantly lower normalized Chao1 diversity was found in multiple sclerosis patients than in controls, suggesting substantial peripheral T-cell clonal expansion.

Comments on this clonotype: Which antigen it targets is not known. The input lacks base qualities; no much larger clone sits a single base away.

To demonstrate the VDJtools post-analysis software, TCR beta repertoires were profiled from the peripheral blood of roughly 12 young patients with multiple sclerosis. The multiple sclerosis patients were children and adolescents ranging in age from roughly 6 to 15 years. Libraries were prepared through PCR. The run used an Illumina HiSeq 2500. To reduce PCR and sequencing biases, unique molecular identifiers were incorporated into the TCR beta cDNA libraries. Some 500,000 cDNA molecules were obtained for every 1 to 10 million input T cells, so each molecule roughly corresponded to one T cell. The patient libraries were prepared and sequenced with the same protocol used for the earlier healthy control dataset. Within a given batch, samples were prepared together, multiplexed and sequenced on the same HiSeq lane. In the source study's methods: MIGEC was used to process the raw barcoded reads, and molecular identifier groups with only a single read were discarded before consensus assembly and CDR3 extraction. Clonotype tables were post-analysed with VDJtools, and diversity was normalized by down-sampling all datasets to the smallest sample size. Repertoire overlap clustering matched CDR3 amino acid but not nucleotide sequences to correct batch-related cross-sample contamination. TCRdb ran its own pipeline on the public reads, namely fastp trimming at Q25 and MiXCR clone calling, and kept in-frame beta chains. CDR3 protein duplicates are merged, each entry listing the most common genes and DNA. TCRdb's processing, not the authors', yielded these V and J calls. This sample lists almost 700,000 distinct CDR3 sequences; roughly three fifths were detected once. The leading ten clones occupy around 11% of the sample.

This receptor chain uses TRBV20-1 and TRBJ1-4; no D segment can be confidently identified. The sequence was obtained from a girl between 2 and 10 years old with multiple sclerosis. Sequenced: blood. The nucleotides read TGCAGTGCTCCCCGGGCCGGCGCAACTAATGAAAAACTGTTTTTT. It is translated as CSAPRAGATNEKLFF.